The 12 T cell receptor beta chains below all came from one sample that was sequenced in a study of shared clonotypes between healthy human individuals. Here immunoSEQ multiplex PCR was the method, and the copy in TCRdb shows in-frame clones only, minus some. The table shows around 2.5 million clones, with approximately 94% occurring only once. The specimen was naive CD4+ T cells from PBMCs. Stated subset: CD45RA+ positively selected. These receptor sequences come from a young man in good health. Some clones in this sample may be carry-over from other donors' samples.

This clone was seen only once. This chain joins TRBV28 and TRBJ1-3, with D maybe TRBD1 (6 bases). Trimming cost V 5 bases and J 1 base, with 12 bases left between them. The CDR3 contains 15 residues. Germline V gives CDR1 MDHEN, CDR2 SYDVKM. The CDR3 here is CASSGGGGSGNTIYF. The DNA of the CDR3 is TGTGCCAGCAGTGGTGGAGGGGGATCTGGAAACACCATATATTTT.

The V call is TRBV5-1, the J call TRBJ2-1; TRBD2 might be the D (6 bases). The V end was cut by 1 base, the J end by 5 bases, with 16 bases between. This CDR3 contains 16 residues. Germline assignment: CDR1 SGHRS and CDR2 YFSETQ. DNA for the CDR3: TGCGCCAGCAGCTTGTGGTCCGGGGGTGAACACAATGAGCAGTTCTTC. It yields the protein CASSLWSGGEHNEQFF. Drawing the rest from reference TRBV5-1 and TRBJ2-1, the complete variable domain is KAGVTQTPRYLIKTRGQQVTLSCSPISGHRSVSWYQQTPGQGLQFLFEYFSETQRNKGNFPGRFSGRQFSNSRSEMNVSTLELGDSALYLCASSLWSGGEHNEQFFGPGTRLTVL.

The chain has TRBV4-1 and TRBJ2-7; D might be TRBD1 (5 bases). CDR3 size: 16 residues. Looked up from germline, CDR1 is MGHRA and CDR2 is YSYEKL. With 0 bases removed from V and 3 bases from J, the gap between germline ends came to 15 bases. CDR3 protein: CASSQEPRQIFYEQYF. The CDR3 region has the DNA TGCGCCAGCAGCCAAGAACCCAGACAGATTTTCTACGAGCAGTACTTC.

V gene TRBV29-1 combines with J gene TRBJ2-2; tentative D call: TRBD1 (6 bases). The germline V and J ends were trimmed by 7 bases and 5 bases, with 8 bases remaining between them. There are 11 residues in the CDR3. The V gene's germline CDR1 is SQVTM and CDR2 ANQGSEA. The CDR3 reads CSGGQTGELFF. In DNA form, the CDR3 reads TGCAGCGGGGGGCAGACCGGGGAGCTGTTTTTT.

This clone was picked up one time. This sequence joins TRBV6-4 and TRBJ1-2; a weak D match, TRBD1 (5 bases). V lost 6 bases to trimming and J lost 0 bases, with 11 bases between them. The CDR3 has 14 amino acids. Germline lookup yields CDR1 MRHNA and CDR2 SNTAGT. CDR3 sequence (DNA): TGTGCCAGCAGGGCGACAGTACCTAACTATGGCTACACCTTC. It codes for CASRATVPNYGYTF.

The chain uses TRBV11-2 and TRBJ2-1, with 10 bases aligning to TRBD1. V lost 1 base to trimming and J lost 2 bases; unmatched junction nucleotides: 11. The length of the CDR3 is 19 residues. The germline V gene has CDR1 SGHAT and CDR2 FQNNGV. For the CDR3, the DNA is TGTGCCAGCAGCTTAGGCCTGAGGGCGGACAGGGGGGCCTACAATGAGCAGTTCTTC. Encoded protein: CASSLGLRADRGAYNEQFF.

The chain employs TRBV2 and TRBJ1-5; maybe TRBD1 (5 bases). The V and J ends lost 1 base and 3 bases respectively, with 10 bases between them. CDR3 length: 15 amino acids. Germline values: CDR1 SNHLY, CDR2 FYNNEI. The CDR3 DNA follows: TGTGCCAGCAGTGAAGTCCGAGGGGTCAATCAGCCCCAGCATTTT. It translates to CASSEVRGVNQPQHF.

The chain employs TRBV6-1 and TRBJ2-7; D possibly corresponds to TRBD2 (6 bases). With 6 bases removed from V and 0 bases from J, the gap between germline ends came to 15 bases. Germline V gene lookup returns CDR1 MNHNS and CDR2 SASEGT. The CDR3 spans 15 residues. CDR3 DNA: TGTGCCAGCAGCTTCGGGACTGCCAGCTCCTACGAGCAGTACTTC. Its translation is CASSFGTASSYEQYF.

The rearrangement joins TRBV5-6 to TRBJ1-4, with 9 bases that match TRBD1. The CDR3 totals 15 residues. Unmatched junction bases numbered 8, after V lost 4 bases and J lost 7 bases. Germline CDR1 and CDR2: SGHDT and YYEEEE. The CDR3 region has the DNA TGTGCCAGCAGCAGACCGGGACAGGGTCTTGAAAAACTGTTTTTT. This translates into CASSRPGQGLEKLFF.

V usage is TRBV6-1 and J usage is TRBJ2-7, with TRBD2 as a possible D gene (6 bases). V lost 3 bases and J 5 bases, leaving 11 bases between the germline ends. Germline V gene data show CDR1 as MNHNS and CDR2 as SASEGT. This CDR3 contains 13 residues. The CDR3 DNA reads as TGTGCCAGCAGTGATTTGCGGGACCACGAGCAGTACTTC. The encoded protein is CASSDLRDHEQYF.

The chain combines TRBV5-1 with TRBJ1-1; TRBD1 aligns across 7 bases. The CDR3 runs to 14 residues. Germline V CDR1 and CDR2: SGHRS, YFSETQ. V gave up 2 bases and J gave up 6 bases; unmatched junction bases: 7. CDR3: CASSFTLGTAEAFF. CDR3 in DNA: TGCGCCAGCAGCTTTACTTTAGGGACAGCTGAAGCTTTCTTT. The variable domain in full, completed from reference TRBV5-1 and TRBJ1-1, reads KAGVTQTPRYLIKTRGQQVTLSCSPISGHRSVSWYQQTPGQGLQFLFEYFSETQRNKGNFPGRFSGRQFSNSRSEMNVSTLELGDSALYLCASSFTLGTAEAFFGQGTRLTVV.

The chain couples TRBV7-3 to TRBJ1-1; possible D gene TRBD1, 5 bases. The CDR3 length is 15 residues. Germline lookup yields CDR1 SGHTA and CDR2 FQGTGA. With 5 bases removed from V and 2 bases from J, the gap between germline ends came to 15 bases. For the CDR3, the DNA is TGTGCCAGCAGCCCCAGCCGGGACGGAAACACTGAAGCTTTCTTT. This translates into CASSPSRDGNTEAFF.